This T cell receptor (beta chain) emerged from a study of shared clonotypes between healthy human individuals. Overall study: Each donor's CD8 memory used one plate, CD8 naive two, each CD4 subset three. General observations from the study: When naive CD4 clonotypes were compared across a handful of donors, about 5% were shared.

Repertoires were generated with immunoSEQ multiplex PCR, while TCRdb's copy carries only in-frame clones and drops some. The sample includes over a million clones, over 95% of them seen just once. Of note for this clone: What it binds is not known.

The sample consisted of naive CD4+ T cells sorted from blood. Subset: CD45RA+ positively selected. The TCR was taken from a man aged 25 to 40 in good health.

The DNA for the CDR3 is TGTGCCAGCAGTTACTTGGGCAGCCAAGAGACCCAGTACTTC. Translated, it gives CASSYLGSQETQYF. J is TRBJ2-5 and V is TRBV6-6; no definite D call. The CDR3 loop spans 14 amino acids. V was pared by 1 base and J by 1 base, with 7 bases between. From germline, CDR1 is MNHNY and CDR2 SVGAGI (reference sequence).